These 21 T cell receptor beta chains were sequenced from one sample in a study of T cells in Graves' hyperthyroidism and ophthalmopathy. RNA transcripts served as the template for amplifying TCR beta CDR3 regions. Primed by the HTBI set, a first-round RT-PCR was run on the TCR CDR3. MiXCR, applied by TCRdb to the multiplex PCR reads, yields one record per CDR3 protein. The table has some 350,000 distinct CDR3 sequences, about a fifth seen once. Sequences were obtained from blood. The receptor source for this set is a woman younger than 35 with Graves' hyperthyroidism.

This clonotype has ten or more counts. The chain recombines TRBV5-1 with TRBJ1-1; TRBD1 is a possible D gene (6 bases). The V gene's germline CDR1 is SGHRS and CDR2 YFSETQ. V shed 0 bases and J shed 5 bases, with 17 bases lying between them. The CDR3 is 16 residues long. The CDR3 DNA follows: TGCGCCAGCAGCTTGGCGGTAGGGGGGCTGAGGACTGAAGCTTTCTTT. This encodes CASSLAVGGLRTEAFF.

This clonotype was picked up many times. The J gene is TRBJ2-7, the V gene TRBV27; 8 bases line up with TRBD1. Trimming removed 5 bases from V and 3 bases from J; junction bases left unmatched: 6. The germline V gene has CDR1 MNHEY and CDR2 SMNVEV (reference sequence). The CDR3 extends over 14 amino acids. The CDR3 spells CASSRDRGVYEQYF. The CDR3 DNA reads as TGTGCCAGCAGTCGTGACAGGGGAGTCTACGAGCAGTACTTC.

On this clonotype itself: Since the CDR3 does not end with the conserved phenylalanine or tryptophan, this likely comes from a read error. The chain couples TRBV12-3 or TRBV12-4 to TRBJ1-3, with unresolved D. The CDR3 covers 14 residues. In DNA form, the CDR3 reads TGTGCCAGCCGGGCCGAAATCTCTGGAGACACCATATATCTT. Protein: CASRAEISGDTIYL.

The sample holds a few counts of this clonotype. The chain links TRBV11-1 to TRBJ1-3, with unresolved D. The CDR3 contains 16 residues. V gave up 5 bases and J gave up 2 bases, with 16 bases separating them. Germline CDR1 and CDR2: SGHAT and FQDESV (reference sequence). The CDR3 DNA sequence: TGTGCCAGCAGCCCGCTAGCGACCGGGGCTGGAAACACCATATATTTT. It encodes CASSPLATGAGNTIYF.

This clonotype was observed at least ten times. The chain couples TRBV19 to TRBJ1-5; weak D call: TRBD1 (6 bases). The CDR3 spans 14 residues. Germline V lookup: CDR1 LNHDA, CDR2 SQIVND (reference sequence). Trimming stripped 2 bases from V and 5 bases from J, with 10 bases between. The CDR3 DNA follows: TGTGCCAGTAGTATAATGGGGGGCGATCAGCCCCAGCATTTT. Amino acids: CASSIMGGDQPQHF.

This clonotype was found many times. This chain connects TRBV19 to TRBJ1-2; possible D gene TRBD1, 5 bases. The CDR3 covers 12 residues. Germline V lookup: CDR1 LNHDA, CDR2 SQIVND (reference sequence). V lost 11 bases and J lost 8, with 18 bases in between. Here the CDR3 reads CAGQGEMGGYTF. In nucleotides, the CDR3 is TGTGCCGGCCAGGGAGAGATGGGAGGCTACACCTTC.

This chain uses TRBV4-2 with TRBJ1-5; unclear D gene. Germline CDR1 is LGHNA and CDR2 is YNFKEQ. Trimming cost V 1 base and J 3 bases, with 7 bases left between them. The CDR3 consists of 14 residues. Written as DNA, the CDR3 is TGTGCCAGCAGCCAAGGCGGAAACAATCAGCCCCAGCATTTT. Its translation: CASSQGGNNQPQHF.

The table lists this clonotype with many counts. This chain joins TRBV19 and TRBJ1-2; TRBD1 agrees at 8 bases. After removal of 9 bases from V and 2 bases from J, the junction contained 8 bases not matched to a gene. This CDR3 is built from 14 residues. In germline, CDR1 is LNHDA, CDR2 SQIVND (reference sequence). The CDR3 sequence: CASKADRGNYGYTF. CDR3 bases: TGTGCCAGCAAAGCAGACAGGGGAAACTATGGCTACACCTTC.

This clonotype appeared many times. The rearrangement joins TRBV5-1 to TRBJ2-5, with TRBD2 matching 10 bases. The CDR3 spans 15 residues. Germline lookup yields CDR1 SGHRS and CDR2 YFSETQ. V lost 3 bases, J lost 2 bases, and 4 bases stayed unmatched. The CDR3 DNA sequence: TGCGCCAGCAGCTCACTAGCGGGGCAGCAAGAGACCCAGTACTTC. Protein product: CASSSLAGQQETQYF.

This chain links TRBV6-5 with TRBJ2-7, with D possibly being TRBD1 (6 bases). The CDR3 covers 13 residues. The V end lost 4 bases, the J end lost 3 bases, and 10 bases lay between the germline ends. From germline, CDR1 is MNHEY and CDR2 SVGAGI. In DNA form, the CDR3 reads TGTGCCAGCAGTTCCACAGGGCGCTACGAGCAGTACTTC. As protein: CASSSTGRYEQYF.

This clonotype was detected ten times or more. The chain uses TRBV2 and TRBJ2-3, with 9 nucleotides matching TRBD2. V was pared by 4 bases and J by 1 base, with 3 bases of the junction left unmatched. CDR1 is SNHLY and CDR2 is FYNNEI in the germline V gene. CDR3 length equals 15 residues. In nucleotides, the CDR3 is TGTGCCAGCAGTGGTGAGCGGGGGGGCACAGATACGCAGTATTTT. This codes for CASSGERGGTDTQYF.

This clonotype was counted many times. The J gene is TRBJ2-5, the V gene TRBV12-3 or TRBV12-4; the D is unclear. Trimming removed 6 bases from V and 5 bases from J, with 16 bases in between. The CDR3 runs to 14 residues. Here the CDR3 DNA reads TGTGCCAGCAGAACCCGGTTAGGTCGGGAGACCCAGTACTTC. Protein sequence: CASRTRLGRETQYF.

This chain joins TRBV27 and TRBJ2-5, with 8 bases aligning to TRBD1. V lost 5 bases, J lost 4 bases, and 9 bases stayed unmatched. The CDR3 consists of 15 residues. Germline CDR1 reads MNHEY; CDR2 reads SMNVEV (reference sequence). In DNA, the CDR3 is TGTGCCAGCAGTGTCAACAGGGGGATCGGAGAGACCCAGTACTTC. Translating gives CASSVNRGIGETQYF.

The V and J genes are TRBV19 and TRBJ1-3, with TRBD1 as a possible D gene (6 bases). The V end was cut by 8 bases, the J end by 0 bases, with 14 bases between. The CDR3 is made up of 15 amino acids. Germline V gene data show CDR1 as LNHDA and CDR2 as SQIVND (reference sequence). As DNA, the CDR3 is TGTGCCAGTTACCCTGGCAGGGGCTCTGGAAACACCATATATTTT. Encoded protein: CASYPGRGSGNTIYF.

This clonotype was counted many times. The V call is TRBV12-5, the J call TRBJ1-2; D is undetermined. The germline V gene has CDR1 LGHNT and CDR2 FRNRAP. Between the trimmed V and J ends, which lost 0 bases and 2 bases, there was a span of 1 base. The CDR3 sequence is 12 residues long. CDR3 protein: CASGLVNYGYTF. The DNA for the CDR3 is TGTGCTAGTGGTTTGGTAAACTATGGCTACACCTTC. Drawing the rest from reference TRBV12-5 and TRBJ1-2, the complete variable domain is DARVTQTPRHKVTEMGQEVTMRCQPILGHNTVFWYRQTMMQGLELLAYFRNRAPLDDSGMPKDRFSAEMPDATLATLKIQPSEPRDSAVYFCASGLVNYGYTFGSGTRLTVV.

This clonotype appeared many times. The chain couples TRBV20-1 to TRBJ1-1; TRBD1 matches at 8 bases. V trimming: 0 bases; J trimming: 6 bases; junction bases outside the gene matches: 9. This CDR3 has 15 amino acids. Per the germline V gene, CDR1 is DFQATT and CDR2 is SNEGSKA (reference sequence). The CDR3 here is CSARDFRTGTPEAFF. DNA of the CDR3: TGCAGTGCTAGAGATTTCAGGACAGGGACGCCTGAAGCTTTCTTT.

This clonotype came up many times. The genes are TRBV11-2 and TRBJ1-1, with D maybe TRBD1 (6 bases). The CDR3 contains 14 residues. The germline gives CDR1 SGHAT, CDR2 FQNNGV. Deletions cut 6 bases from V and 3 bases from J, with 14 bases between. CDR3 DNA sequence: TGTGCCAGCAGTTTCACAGGGCAGGACACTGAAGCTTTCTTT. Translating gives CASSFTGQDTEAFF. Looking up the rest from reference TRBV11-2 and TRBJ1-1 gives the full variable domain: EAGVAQSPRYKIIEKRQSVAFWCNPISGHATLYWYQQILGQGPKLLIQFQNNGVVDDSQLPKDRFSAERLKGVDSTLKIQPAKLEDSAVYLCASSFTGQDTEAFFGQGTRLTVV.

The chain uses TRBV3-1 and TRBJ2-5; possible D gene TRBD2, 7 bases. The V end was cut by 5 bases, the J end by 3 bases, with 19 bases between. Germline V gene sequence: CDR1 LGHDT, CDR2 YNNKEL (reference sequence). The CDR3 has 16 amino acids. In DNA, the CDR3 is TGTGCCAGCAGCACTACTATCTGGGGGGGCAAAGAGACCCAGTACTTC. It encodes CASSTTIWGGKETQYF.

Only one count was recorded for this clonotype. The genes are TRBV6-1 and TRBJ1-1; possibly TRBD1 for D (5 bases). The CDR3 length is 14 residues. The V gene lost 7 bases and the J gene lost 2 bases, with 14 bases spanning the gap. In germline, CDR1 is MNHNS, CDR2 SASEGT. CDR3 residues: CASIDNRYNTEAFF. The CDR3 DNA reads as TGTGCCAGCATTGACAACAGGTACAACACTGAAGCTTTCTTT.

This clonotype was observed many times. This sequence joins TRBV11-1 and TRBJ2-5; D not certain. Germline values: CDR1 SGHAT, CDR2 FQDESV (reference sequence). CDR3 length: 14 amino acids. V shed 4 bases and J shed 0 bases, with 9 bases lying between them. The CDR3 reads CASSSELYQETQYF. CDR3 DNA: TGTGCCAGCAGCTCTGAGCTGTACCAAGAGACCCAGTACTTC.

This clonotype was counted many times. This chain uses TRBV6-2 or TRBV6-3 with TRBJ2-7; possible D gene TRBD1, 5 bases. Germline V CDR1 and CDR2: MNHEY, SVGEGT. V was clipped by 8 bases and J by 5 bases, with 16 bases between them. The CDR3 totals 13 residues. The DNA of the CDR3 is TGTGCCAGCGGCTCTCCCAGGGTGGACGAGCAGTACTTC. Its translation is CASGSPRVDEQYF.